The 27 T cell receptor beta chains below come from one sample, sequenced in a study of patients and donors after allogeneic stem cell transplantation. MiXCR, run by TCRdb on the RT-PCR reads, gives a single entry per CDR3 protein. The repertoire holds some 200,000 distinct CDR3 sequences, with more than 35% as singletons. The specimen sequenced was blood, either unsorted or a sorted T cell fraction (not recorded which). The source of these receptors is a human donor who was either an allogeneic HSCT recipient or a stem cell or donor lymphocyte infusion donor (not recorded which). It is not recorded whose cells these are; they may come from a transplant donor.

The sample holds a few counts of this clonotype. The chain couples TRBV3-1 to TRBJ1-1; D remains ambiguous. The germline CDR1 and CDR2 sequences are LGHDT and YNNKEL (reference sequence). Between the trimmed V and J ends, which lost 1 base and 7 bases, there was a span of 7 bases. The CDR3 contains 12 residues. This CDR3 reads CASSQVGGEAFF. The CDR3, as DNA: TGTGCCAGCAGCCAAGTAGGAGGTGAAGCTTTCTTT. Full variable domain (missing parts from reference TRBV3-1 and TRBJ1-1): DTAVSQTPKYLVTQMGNDKSIKCEQNLGHDTMYWYKQDSKKFLKIMFSYNNKELIINETVPNRFSPKSPDKAHLNLHINSLELGDSAVYFCASSQVGGEAFFGQGTRLTVV.

This clonotype was picked up a small number of times. The chain uses TRBV6-5 and TRBJ1-1; no definite D call. The CDR3 is 14 residues long. Germline lookup yields CDR1 MNHEY and CDR2 SVGAGI. V lost 5 bases to trimming and J lost 11 bases, with 21 bases between them. For the CDR3, the DNA is TGTGCCAGCAGTCCATGGCAGCTTATAACGGCGGCTTTCTTT. Translated, it gives CASSPWQLITAAFF.

The chain joins TRBV29-1 to TRBJ2-1; either TRBD1 or TRBD2 may supply D (6 bases each). CDR3 size: 16 residues. Germline V lookup: CDR1 SQVTM, CDR2 ANQGSEA. The V gene lost 8 bases and the J gene lost 7 bases, with 27 bases spanning the gap. CDR3 DNA: TGCAGCTGTAAGGGGGACGCAGACCGACTAGGGAATGAGCAGTTCTTC. Its protein product is CSCKGDADRLGNEQFF.

The V gene is TRBV20-1, the J gene TRBJ1-2; 9 nucleotides agree with TRBD1. V lost 6 bases, J lost 1 base, and 15 bases stayed unmatched. The V gene's germline CDR1 is DFQATT and CDR2 SNEGSKA (reference sequence). CDR3 size: 17 residues. The chain's CDR3 is CSALTIQGAHYNYGYTF. The CDR3 DNA follows: TGCAGTGCCCTAACAATACAGGGGGCGCATTATAACTATGGCTACACCTTC.

This clonotype was observed a handful of times. V gene TRBV28 combines with J gene TRBJ1-1; 7 bases fit TRBD1. Germline assignment: CDR1 MDHEN and CDR2 SYDVKM. CDR3 length: 16 amino acids. V shed 2 bases, J shed 0 bases, and the junction held 6 bases outside the gene matches. CDR3 nucleotides: TGTGCCAGCAGTTTAGGGACAGTACAAATGAACACTGAAGCTTTCTTT. It translates to CASSLGTVQMNTEAFF.

The table lists this clonotype with a few counts. This chain links TRBV6-2 or TRBV6-3 with TRBJ1-5, with no clear D. The germline CDR1 and CDR2 sequences are MNHEY and SVGEGT. Trimming took off 4 bases at V and 0 bases at J, with 13 bases between the two ends. The CDR3 length is 16 residues. The CDR3 DNA sequence: TGTGCCAGCAGTTCCGGGCCCGAGGGTAGCAATCAGCCCCAGCATTTT. This sequence encodes CASSSGPEGSNQPQHF.

With regard to this clonotype: One end of the junction fails to match germline, which may point to a read error. The gene calls are TRBV6-2 or TRBV6-3 and TRBJ1-3; D unresolved. Germline CDR1 is MNHEY and CDR2 is SVGEGT. The length of the CDR3 is 14 residues. CDR3: CASSFTASENTIYF. In DNA, the CDR3 is TGTGCCAGCAGTTTCACAGCGTCTGAAAACACCATATATTTT.

The chain recombines TRBV6-6 with TRBJ1-5, with 8 nucleotides matching TRBD1. Trimming at V came to 5 bases and at J to 3 bases, leaving 9 bases not matched to a gene. The CDR3 has 16 amino acids. In germline, CDR1 is MNHNY, CDR2 SVGAGI (reference sequence). The CDR3 loop reads CASSARTGGLNQPQHF. CDR3 bases: TGTGCCAGCAGTGCCCGAACAGGGGGACTCAATCAGCCCCAGCATTTT.

This clonotype was counted ten times or more. This sequence joins TRBV6-6 and TRBJ1-1; D is uncertain. V lost 0 bases and J lost 0, with 11 bases in between. The germline V gene encodes CDR1 MNHNY and CDR2 SVGAGI (reference sequence). The CDR3 covers 16 residues. The CDR3 region is CASSYSTGRVNTEAFF. For the CDR3, the DNA is TGTGCCAGCAGTTACTCGACGGGCAGAGTGAACACTGAAGCTTTCTTT.

V gene TRBV12-3 or TRBV12-4 combines with J gene TRBJ1-1; perhaps TRBD1 as D (6 bases). The V gene lost 6 bases and the J gene lost 3 bases, with 8 bases spanning the gap. The CDR3 has 12 residues. This CDR3 is CASRTGYTEAFF. CDR3 nucleotides: TGTGCCAGCAGAACAGGGTACACTGAAGCTTTCTTT.

This chain links TRBV3-1 with TRBJ2-7; no firm D call. The length of the CDR3 is 13 residues. Germline V gene sequence: CDR1 LGHDT, CDR2 YNNKEL (reference sequence). V was cut by 1 base and J by 7 bases, with 11 bases left in between. Written as DNA, the CDR3 is TGTGCCAGCAGCCAAGTGTTAACTGGGGAGCAGTACTTC. Protein sequence: CASSQVLTGEQYF.

This chain connects TRBV24-1 to TRBJ2-5; D gene ambiguous. The CDR3 totals 14 residues. Trimming removed 4 bases at V and 5 bases at J, with 13 bases between. Germline lookup yields CDR1 KGHDR and CDR2 SFDVKD. CDR3 nucleotides: TGTGCCACCAGTGACGGACGGCCGACGGAGACCCAGTACTTC. Encoded protein: CATSDGRPTETQYF.

The chain recombines TRBV21-1 with TRBJ1-4. TRBV21-1 is a listed pseudogene. CDR3 length: 16 amino acids. CDR3 sequence (DNA): TGTGCCAGCAGCATTGGATTGGAGGGGATTGAGGAAAAACTGTTTTTT. Amino acids: CASSIGLEGIEEKLFF.

This clonotype was recorded a few times. This chain links TRBV30 with TRBJ1-5, with D possibly TRBD1 on 5 matching bases. V lost 2 bases to trimming and J lost 6 bases, with 11 bases between them. CDR1 GTSNPN and CDR2 SVGIG come from the germline V gene (reference sequence). The CDR3 covers 13 residues. DNA for the CDR3: TGTGCCTGGAGTCTCAGGGTGGGTCAGCCCCAGCATTTT. Protein product: CAWSLRVGQPQHF.

This clonotype was counted a few times. V and J are TRBV18 and TRBJ1-1; 8 bases fit TRBD1. V was clipped by 5 bases and J by 11 bases; unmatched bases: 4. CDR3 length: 11 residues. Germline assignment: CDR1 KGHSH and CDR2 LQKENI. CDR3 sequence (DNA): TGTGCCAGCTCAGCGACAGGGGATGCTTTCTTT. Protein sequence: CASSATGDAFF.

The chain uses TRBV4-3 and TRBJ2-1; D gene uncertain. The CDR3 contains 15 residues. The ends were cut back, 1 base at V and 2 bases at J, with 9 bases in the middle. Germline V gene sequence: CDR1 LGHNA, CDR2 YSLEER. CDR3 in DNA: TGCGCCAGCAGCCAAGGGAGAAGTACCTACAATGAGCAGTTCTTC. Translation: CASSQGRSTYNEQFF.

This clonotype was seen a handful of times. The chain couples TRBV5-1 to TRBJ2-1, with 11 bases fitting TRBD2. The germline V gene encodes CDR1 SGHRS and CDR2 YFSETQ. V trimming: 3 bases; J trimming: 0 bases; junction bases outside the gene matches: 14. The CDR3 consists of 20 residues. The CDR3, as DNA: TGCGCCAGCAGCTCCCGACTAGCGGGAACCAAGATAAGCTCCTACAATGAGCAGTTCTTC. Its translation is CASSSRLAGTKISSYNEQFF. Looking up the rest from reference TRBV5-1 and TRBJ2-1 gives the full variable domain: KAGVTQTPRYLIKTRGQQVTLSCSPISGHRSVSWYQQTPGQGLQFLFEYFSETQRNKGNFPGRFSGRQFSNSRSEMNVSTLELGDSALYLCASSSRLAGTKISSYNEQFFGPGTRLTVL.

This clonotype was observed a few times. The chain recombines TRBV12-3 or TRBV12-4 with TRBJ1-2; the D is unclear. This CDR3 region has 13 residues. Trimming stripped 7 bases from V and 4 bases from J, with 13 bases between. This CDR3 reads CASTTDPTYGYTF. CDR3 nucleotide sequence: TGTGCCAGCACCACAGACCCAACCTATGGCTACACCTTC.

V usage is TRBV15 and J usage is TRBJ2-2; D gene uncertain. V lost 3 bases and J 6 bases, leaving 5 bases between the germline ends. Germline values: CDR1 LNHNV, CDR2 YYDKDF (reference sequence). There are 12 residues in the CDR3. The CDR3 DNA reads TGTGCCACCAGCAGGGTCCCCGGGGAGCTGTTTTTT. Protein product: CATSRVPGELFF.

This clonotype occurred a few times. One end of the junction does not line up with germline, which may come from a read error. The V gene is TRBV28, the J gene TRBJ1-2; D perhaps matches TRBD1 (6 bases). Germline V gene data show CDR1 as MDHEN and CDR2 as SYDVKM. This CDR3 contains 13 residues. The CDR3 is CASRVQGNSGYTF. DNA of the CDR3: TGTGCCAGCAGGGTACAGGGTAACTCTGGCTACACCTTC.

The rearrangement uses TRBV7-2 and TRBJ2-3; D unclear. CDR1 is SGHTA and CDR2 is FQGNSA in the germline V gene. The CDR3 is 14 residues long. Between the trimmed V and J ends, which lost 0 bases and 5 bases, there was a span of 9 bases. CDR3: CASSLASREDTQYF. CDR3 coding DNA: TGTGCCAGCAGCTTAGCGAGTAGGGAAGATACGCAGTATTTT.

The chain combines TRBV29-1 with TRBJ2-5; D unresolved. The germline V gene encodes CDR1 SQVTM and CDR2 ANQGSEA. The germline V and J ends were trimmed by 0 bases and 1 base, with 9 bases remaining between them. The CDR3 is 14 residues long. The CDR3 protein is CSVEDRVGQETQYF. The CDR3 DNA sequence: TGCAGCGTTGAAGATCGGGTAGGCCAAGAGACCCAGTACTTC.

This clonotype was recorded once. The V and J genes are TRBV7-9 and TRBJ2-2; 7 positions agree with TRBD2. There are 18 residues in the CDR3. Germline-derived CDR1 and CDR2 are SEHNR and FQNEAQ (reference sequence). Trimming took 2 bases from V and 1 from J; bases not matched to a gene: 10. This chain's CDR3 is CASSLLAGAVLNTGELFF. CDR3 nucleotides: TGTGCCAGCAGCTTATTGGCGGGAGCCGTACTGAACACCGGGGAGCTGTTTTTT.

The chain couples TRBV9 to TRBJ2-1, with TRBD2 matching 7 bases. The trim removed 3 bases at V and 2 bases at J, leaving 8 bases unmatched. CDR3 length equals 16 residues. Germline V CDR1 and CDR2: SGDLS, YYNGEE. The CDR3 DNA sequence: TGTGCCAGCAGCGCCGGCGGGCTAGCGGCCTACAATGAGCAGTTCTTC. Translated, it gives CASSAGGLAAYNEQFF.

This clonotype was counted only a few times. The chain joins TRBV5-1 to TRBJ2-1; 7 bases map to TRBD1. Per germline, CDR1 SGHRS and CDR2 YFSETQ. V lost 0 bases to trimming and J lost 6 bases; unmatched junction nucleotides: 3. This CDR3 has 14 amino acids. CDR3 nucleotides: TGCGCCAGCAGCTTGGGGACAGGAGGCAATGAGCAGTTCTTC. This translates into CASSLGTGGNEQFF.

V and J are TRBV29-1 and TRBJ2-1; D unclear. V shed 6 bases and J shed 3 bases, with 3 bases lying between them. This CDR3 contains 10 residues. Germline values: CDR1 SQVTM, CDR2 ANQGSEA. CDR3 sequence: CSVNYNEQFF. Written as DNA, the CDR3 is TGCAGCGTAAACTACAATGAGCAGTTCTTC.

The chain links TRBV29-1 to TRBJ2-3; 9 bases line up with TRBD1. The CDR3 extends over 16 amino acids. Germline CDR1 is SQVTM and CDR2 is ANQGSEA. V lost 3 bases to trimming and J lost 0 bases; unmatched junction nucleotides: 7. The CDR3 nucleotides are TGCAGCGTTGAGCGCCCGACAGGGGGAAGCACAGATACGCAGTATTTT. Protein: CSVERPTGGSTDTQYF.